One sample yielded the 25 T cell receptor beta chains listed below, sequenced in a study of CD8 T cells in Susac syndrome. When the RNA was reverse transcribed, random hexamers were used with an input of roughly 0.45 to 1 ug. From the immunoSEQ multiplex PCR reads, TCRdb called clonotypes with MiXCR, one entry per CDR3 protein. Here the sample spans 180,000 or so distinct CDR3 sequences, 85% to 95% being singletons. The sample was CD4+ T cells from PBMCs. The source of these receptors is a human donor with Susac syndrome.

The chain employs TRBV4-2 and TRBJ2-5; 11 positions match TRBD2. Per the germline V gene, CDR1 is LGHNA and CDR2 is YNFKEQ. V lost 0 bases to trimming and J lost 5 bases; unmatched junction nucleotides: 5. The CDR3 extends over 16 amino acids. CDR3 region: CASSQDSGGAWETQYF. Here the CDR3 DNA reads TGTGCCAGCAGCCAAGATAGCGGGGGGGCTTGGGAGACCCAGTACTTC.

In nucleotides, the CDR3 is TGCGCCAGCAGTCAATCCCAGAGAGAGGATGAGCAGTTCTTC. It is translated as CASSQSQREDEQFF. V and J are TRBV23-1 and TRBJ2-1; no clear D gene. Being an ORF, TRBV23-1 has a function that is uncertain. The CDR3 consists of 14 residues. With 0 bases removed from V and 8 bases from J, the gap between germline ends came to 11 bases.

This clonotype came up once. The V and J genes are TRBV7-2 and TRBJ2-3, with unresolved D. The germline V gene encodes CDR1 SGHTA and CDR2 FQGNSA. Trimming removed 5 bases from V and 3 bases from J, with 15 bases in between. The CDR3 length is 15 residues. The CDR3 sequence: CASSHPPAQTDTQYF. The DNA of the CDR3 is TGTGCCAGCAGCCACCCACCTGCCCAAACAGATACGCAGTATTTT.

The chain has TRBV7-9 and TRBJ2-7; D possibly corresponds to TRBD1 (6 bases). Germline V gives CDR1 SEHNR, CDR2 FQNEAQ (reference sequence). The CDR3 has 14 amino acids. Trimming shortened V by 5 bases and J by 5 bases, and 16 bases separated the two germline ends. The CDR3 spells CASSPHRELDEQYF. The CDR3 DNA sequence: TGTGCCAGCAGCCCGCACAGGGAGCTGGACGAGCAGTACTTC.

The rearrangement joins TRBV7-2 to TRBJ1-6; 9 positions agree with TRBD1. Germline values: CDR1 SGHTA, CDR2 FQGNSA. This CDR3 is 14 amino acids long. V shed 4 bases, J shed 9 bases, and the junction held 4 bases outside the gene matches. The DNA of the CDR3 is TGTGCCAGCAGCTCGGACAGGGGTGCTTCACCCCTCCACTTT. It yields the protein CASSSDRGASPLHF.

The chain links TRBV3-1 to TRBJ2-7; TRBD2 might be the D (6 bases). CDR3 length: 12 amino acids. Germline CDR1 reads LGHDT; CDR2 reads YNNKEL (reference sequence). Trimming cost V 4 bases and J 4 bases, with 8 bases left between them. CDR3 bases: TGTGCCAGCAGCCGACTAGATTACGAGCAGTACTTC. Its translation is CASSRLDYEQYF.

The CDR3 DNA follows: TGTGCCTCCACACCCGTCGGTAATGAAAAACTGTTTTTT. Translation: CASTPVGNEKLFF. V gene TRBV30 combines with J gene TRBJ1-4, with D hard to call. Trimming shortened V by 7 bases and J by 4 bases, and 13 bases separated the two germline ends. The CDR3 is 13 amino acids. Looked up from germline, CDR1 is GTSNPN and CDR2 is SVGIG (reference sequence).

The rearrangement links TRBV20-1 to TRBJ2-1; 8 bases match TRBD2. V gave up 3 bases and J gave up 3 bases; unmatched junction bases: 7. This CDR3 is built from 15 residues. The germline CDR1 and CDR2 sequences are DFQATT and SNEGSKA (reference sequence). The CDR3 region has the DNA TGCAGTGCTAGCCCAAGCGGGGGAAACTACAATGAGCAGTTCTTC. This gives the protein CSASPSGGNYNEQFF.

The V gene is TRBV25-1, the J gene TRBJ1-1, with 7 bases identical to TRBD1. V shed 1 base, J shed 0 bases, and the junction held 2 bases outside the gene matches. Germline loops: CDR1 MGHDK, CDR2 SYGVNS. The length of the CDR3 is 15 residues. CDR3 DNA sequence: TGTGCCAGCAGTGAATGGGACAGCATGAACACTGAAGCTTTCTTT. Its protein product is CASSEWDSMNTEAFF.

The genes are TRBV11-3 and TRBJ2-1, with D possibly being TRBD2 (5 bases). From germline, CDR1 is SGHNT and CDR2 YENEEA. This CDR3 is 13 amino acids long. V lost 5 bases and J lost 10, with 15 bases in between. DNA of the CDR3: TGTGCCAGCAGCCCCGACATCGGCGGGGAGCAGTTCTTC. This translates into CASSPDIGGEQFF.

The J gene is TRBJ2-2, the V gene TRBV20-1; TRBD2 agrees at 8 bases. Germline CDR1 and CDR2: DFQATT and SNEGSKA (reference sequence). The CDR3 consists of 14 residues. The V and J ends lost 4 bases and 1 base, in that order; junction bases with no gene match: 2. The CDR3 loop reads CSAIAGRNTGELFF. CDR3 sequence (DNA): TGCAGTGCTATAGCGGGACGGAACACCGGGGAGCTGTTTTTT.

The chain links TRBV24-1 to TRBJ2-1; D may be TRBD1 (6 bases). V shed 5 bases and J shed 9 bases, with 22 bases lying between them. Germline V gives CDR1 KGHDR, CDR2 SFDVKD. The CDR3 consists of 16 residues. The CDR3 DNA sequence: TGTGCCACCAGTGTTCATGCCGGGACAAGATTGGCTGAGCAGTTCTTC. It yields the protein CATSVHAGTRLAEQFF.

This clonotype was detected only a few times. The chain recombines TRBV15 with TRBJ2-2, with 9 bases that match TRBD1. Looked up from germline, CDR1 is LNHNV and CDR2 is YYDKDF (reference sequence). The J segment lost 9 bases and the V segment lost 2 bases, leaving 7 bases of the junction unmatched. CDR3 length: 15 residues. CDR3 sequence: CATSRSGTGNRELFF. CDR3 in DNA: TGTGCCACCAGCAGATCAGGGACAGGGAACCGGGAGCTGTTTTTT.

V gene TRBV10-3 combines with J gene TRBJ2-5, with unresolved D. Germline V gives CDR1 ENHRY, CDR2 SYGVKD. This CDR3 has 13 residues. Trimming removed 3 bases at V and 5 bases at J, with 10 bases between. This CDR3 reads CAISDSLGETQYF. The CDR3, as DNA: TGTGCCATCAGTGACAGCCTCGGGGAGACCCAGTACTTC.

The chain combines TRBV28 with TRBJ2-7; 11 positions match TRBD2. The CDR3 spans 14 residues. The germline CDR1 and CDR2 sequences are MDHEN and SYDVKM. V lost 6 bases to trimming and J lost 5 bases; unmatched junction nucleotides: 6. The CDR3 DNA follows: TGTGCCAGCAGGTCGGGACTAGCGGTTGACGAGCAGTACTTC. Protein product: CASRSGLAVDEQYF.

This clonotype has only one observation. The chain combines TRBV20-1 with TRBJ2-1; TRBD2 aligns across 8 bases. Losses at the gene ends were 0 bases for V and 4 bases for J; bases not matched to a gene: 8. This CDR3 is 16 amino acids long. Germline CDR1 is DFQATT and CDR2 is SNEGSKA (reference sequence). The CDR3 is CSARDVASGFYNEQFF. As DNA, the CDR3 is TGCAGTGCTAGAGATGTTGCTAGCGGGTTTTACAATGAGCAGTTCTTC.

The CDR3 protein is CASSPGAGGYYEQYF. The CDR3 DNA reads as TGTGCCAGCTCACCGGGTGCGGGGGGTTACTACGAGCAGTACTTC. V is TRBV18 and J is TRBJ2-7, with 8 positions matching TRBD2. The CDR3 loop spans 15 amino acids. Losses at the gene ends were 3 bases for V and 3 bases for J; bases not matched to a gene: 7. Germline CDR1 KGHSH, CDR2 LQKENI.

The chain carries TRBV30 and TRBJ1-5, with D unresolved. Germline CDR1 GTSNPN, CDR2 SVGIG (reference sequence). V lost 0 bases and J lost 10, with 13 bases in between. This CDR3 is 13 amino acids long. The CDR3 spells CAWSVQGVSPQHF. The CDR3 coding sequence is TGTGCCTGGAGTGTACAAGGAGTATCACCCCAGCATTTT.

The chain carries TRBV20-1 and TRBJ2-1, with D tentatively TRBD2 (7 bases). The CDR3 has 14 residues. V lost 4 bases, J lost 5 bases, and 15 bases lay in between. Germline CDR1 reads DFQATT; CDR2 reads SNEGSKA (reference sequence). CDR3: CSAMGGGPHNEQFF. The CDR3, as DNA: TGCAGTGCTATGGGCGGGGGCCCTCACAATGAGCAGTTCTTC.

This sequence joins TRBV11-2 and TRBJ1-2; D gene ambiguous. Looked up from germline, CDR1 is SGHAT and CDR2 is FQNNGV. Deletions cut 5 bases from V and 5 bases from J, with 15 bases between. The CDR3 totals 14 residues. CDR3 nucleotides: TGTGCCAGCAGCCCGAGTTCGTCCGGGTATGGCTACACCTTC. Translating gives CASSPSSSGYGYTF.

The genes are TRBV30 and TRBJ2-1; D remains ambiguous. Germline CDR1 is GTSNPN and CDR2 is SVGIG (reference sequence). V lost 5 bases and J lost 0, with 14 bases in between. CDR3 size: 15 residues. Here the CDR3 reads CAWSSGSSSYNEQFF. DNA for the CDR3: TGTGCCTGGTCCTCTGGGTCGAGCTCCTACAATGAGCAGTTCTTC.

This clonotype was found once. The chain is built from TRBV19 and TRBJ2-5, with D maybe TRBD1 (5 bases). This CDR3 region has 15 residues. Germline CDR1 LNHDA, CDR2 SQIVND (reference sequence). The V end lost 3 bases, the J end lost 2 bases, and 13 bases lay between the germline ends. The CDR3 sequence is CASSMGSGLQETQYF. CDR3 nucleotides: TGTGCCAGTAGTATGGGGTCAGGGCTTCAAGAGACCCAGTACTTC.

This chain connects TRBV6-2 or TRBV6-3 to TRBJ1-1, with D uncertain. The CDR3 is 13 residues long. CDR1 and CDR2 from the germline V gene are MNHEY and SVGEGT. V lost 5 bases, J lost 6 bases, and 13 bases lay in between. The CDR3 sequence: CASSEPLRPEAFF. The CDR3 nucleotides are TGTGCCAGCAGTGAACCCCTAAGGCCTGAAGCTTTCTTT.

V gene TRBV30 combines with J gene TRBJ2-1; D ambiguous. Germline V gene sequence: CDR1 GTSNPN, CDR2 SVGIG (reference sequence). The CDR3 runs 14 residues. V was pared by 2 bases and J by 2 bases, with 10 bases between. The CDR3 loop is CAWSIGLPYNEQFF. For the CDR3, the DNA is TGTGCCTGGAGTATAGGGCTCCCCTACAATGAGCAGTTCTTC.

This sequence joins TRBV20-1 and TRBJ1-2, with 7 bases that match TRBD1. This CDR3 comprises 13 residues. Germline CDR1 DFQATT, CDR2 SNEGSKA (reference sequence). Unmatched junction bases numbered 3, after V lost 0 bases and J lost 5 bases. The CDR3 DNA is TGCAGTGCTAGAGATGGACAGGCGTATGGCTACACCTTC. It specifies CSARDGQAYGYTF.